This TCR beta chain emerged from a study of yellow fever vaccine responses in identical twins. The CDR3 is 15 amino acids. In germline, CDR1 is ENHRY, CDR2 SYGVKD. The V and J ends lost 6 bases and 8 bases respectively, with 20 bases between them. TCRdb called the RT-PCR reads again in MiXCR, with one record for every CDR3 protein. The sample shows about 20,000 distinct CDR3 sequences, around three quarters of them seen only once. The receptor was isolated from a woman between 18 and 30 years old who received the yellow fever vaccine. The source was T cells from blood (PBMCs), unsorted or a sorted subset (not recorded which), collected before or after yellow fever vaccination (not recorded which). This chain connects TRBV10-3 to TRBJ2-1; a possible D gene is TRBD2 (5 bases). This CDR3 reads CAISGIGVEVDEQFF. DNA of the CDR3: TGTGCCATCAGCGGAATTGGTGTGGAGGTGGATGAGCAGTTCTTC.